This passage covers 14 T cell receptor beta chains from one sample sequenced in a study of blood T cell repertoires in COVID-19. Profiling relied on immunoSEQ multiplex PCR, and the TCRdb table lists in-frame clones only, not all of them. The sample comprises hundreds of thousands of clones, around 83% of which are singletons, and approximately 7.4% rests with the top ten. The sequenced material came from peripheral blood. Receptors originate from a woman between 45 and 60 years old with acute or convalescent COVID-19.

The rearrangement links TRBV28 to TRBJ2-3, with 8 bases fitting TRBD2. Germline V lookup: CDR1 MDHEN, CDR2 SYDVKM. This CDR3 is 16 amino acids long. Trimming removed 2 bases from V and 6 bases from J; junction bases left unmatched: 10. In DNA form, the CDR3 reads TGTGCCAGCAGTTTAGACCCTGTCGGCGGGGGGGATACGCAGTATTTT. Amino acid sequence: CASSLDPVGGGDTQYF.

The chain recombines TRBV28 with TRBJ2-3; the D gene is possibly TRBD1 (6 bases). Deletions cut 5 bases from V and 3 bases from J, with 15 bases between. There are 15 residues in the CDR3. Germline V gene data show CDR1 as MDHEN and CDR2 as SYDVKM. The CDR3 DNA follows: TGTGCCAGCAGTCCCCTGTGGGGGCAGACAGATACGCAGTATTTT. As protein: CASSPLWGQTDTQYF. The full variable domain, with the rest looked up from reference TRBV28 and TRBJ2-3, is DVKVTQSSRYLVKRTGEKVFLECVQDMDHENMFWYRQDPGLGLRLIYFSYDVKMKEKGDIPEGYSVSREKKERFSLILESASTNQTSMYLCASSPLWGQTDTQYFGPGTRLTVL.

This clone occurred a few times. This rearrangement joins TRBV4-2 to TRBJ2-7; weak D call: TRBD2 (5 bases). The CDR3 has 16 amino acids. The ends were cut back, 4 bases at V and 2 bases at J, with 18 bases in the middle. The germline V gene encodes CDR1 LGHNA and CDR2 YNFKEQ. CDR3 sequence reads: CASSPTFAGDAYEQYF. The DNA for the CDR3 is TGTGCCAGCAGCCCCACTTTTGCGGGTGATGCCTACGAGCAGTACTTC.

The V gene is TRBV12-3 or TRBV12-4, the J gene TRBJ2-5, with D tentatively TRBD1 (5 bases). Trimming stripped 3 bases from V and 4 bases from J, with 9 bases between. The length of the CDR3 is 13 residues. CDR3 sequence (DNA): TGTGCCAGCAGTTTGGGCAGGGCAGAGACCCAGTACTTC. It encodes CASSLGRAETQYF.

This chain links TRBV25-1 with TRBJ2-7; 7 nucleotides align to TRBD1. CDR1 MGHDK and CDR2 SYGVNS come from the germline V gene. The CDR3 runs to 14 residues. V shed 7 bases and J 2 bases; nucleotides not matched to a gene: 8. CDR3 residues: CASNPRDSPYEQYF. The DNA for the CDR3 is TGTGCCAGCAACCCCCGGGACAGCCCCTACGAGCAGTACTTC.

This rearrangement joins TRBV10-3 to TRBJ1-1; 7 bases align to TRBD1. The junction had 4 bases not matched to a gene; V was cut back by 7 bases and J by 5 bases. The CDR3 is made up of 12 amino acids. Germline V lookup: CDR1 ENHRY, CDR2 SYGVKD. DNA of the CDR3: TGTGCCATCACTCGCAGGGGGACTGAAGCTTTCTTT. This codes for CAITRRGTEAFF.

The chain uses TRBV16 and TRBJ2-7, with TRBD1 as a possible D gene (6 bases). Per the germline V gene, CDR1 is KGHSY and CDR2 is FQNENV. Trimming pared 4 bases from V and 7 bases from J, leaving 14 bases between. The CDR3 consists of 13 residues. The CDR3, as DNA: TGTGCCAGCAGCCTTGAACAGGGTCAGGAGCAGTACTTC. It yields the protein CASSLEQGQEQYF. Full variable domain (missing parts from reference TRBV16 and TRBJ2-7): GEEVAQTPKHLVRGEGQKAKLYCAPIKGHSYVFWYQQVLKNEFKFLISFQNENVFDETGMPKERFSAKCLPNSPCSLEIQATKLEDSAVYFCASSLEQGQEQYFGPGTRLTVT.

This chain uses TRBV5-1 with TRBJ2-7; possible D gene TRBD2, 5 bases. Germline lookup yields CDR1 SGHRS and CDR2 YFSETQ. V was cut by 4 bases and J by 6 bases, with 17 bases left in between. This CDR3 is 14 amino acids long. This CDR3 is CASSRGSLGREQYF. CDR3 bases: TGCGCCAGCAGCCGGGGTAGCTTAGGTCGCGAGCAGTACTTC.

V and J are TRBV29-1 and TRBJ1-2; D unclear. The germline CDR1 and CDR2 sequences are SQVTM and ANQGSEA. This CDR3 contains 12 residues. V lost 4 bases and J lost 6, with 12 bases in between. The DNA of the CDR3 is TGCAGCGTTGGAGGGAACGTCGATGGCTACACCTTC. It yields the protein CSVGGNVDGYTF.

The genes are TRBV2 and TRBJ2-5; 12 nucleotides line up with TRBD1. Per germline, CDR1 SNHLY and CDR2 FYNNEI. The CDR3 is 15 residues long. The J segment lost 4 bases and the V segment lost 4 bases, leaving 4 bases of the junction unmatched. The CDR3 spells CASSAGTGGRETQYF. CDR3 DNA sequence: TGTGCCAGCAGTGCTGGGACAGGGGGCAGAGAGACCCAGTACTTC.

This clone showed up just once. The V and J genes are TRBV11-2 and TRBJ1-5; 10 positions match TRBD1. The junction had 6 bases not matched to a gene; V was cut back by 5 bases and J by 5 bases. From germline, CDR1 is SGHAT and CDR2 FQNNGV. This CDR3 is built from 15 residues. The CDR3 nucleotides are TGTGCCAGCAGCCCCGGGACAGGGGCGGATCAGCCCCAGCATTTT. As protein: CASSPGTGADQPQHF.

CDR3 in DNA: TGTGCCAGCAGCCGGACTAGCGGGACCCACGATGATACGCAGTATTTT. Translation gives CASSRTSGTHDDTQYF. This chain links TRBV5-4 with TRBJ2-3; 12 nucleotides agree with TRBD2. CDR1 is SGHNT, CDR2 YYREEE, per germline (reference sequence). The CDR3 is 16 amino acids. J lost 6 bases, V lost 4 bases, and 9 bases had no gene match.

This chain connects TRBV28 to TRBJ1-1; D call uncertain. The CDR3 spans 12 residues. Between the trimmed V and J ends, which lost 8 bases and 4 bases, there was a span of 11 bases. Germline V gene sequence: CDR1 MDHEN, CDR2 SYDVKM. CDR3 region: CASLAGGTEAFF. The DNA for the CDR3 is TGTGCCAGCCTAGCCGGTGGCACTGAAGCTTTCTTT.

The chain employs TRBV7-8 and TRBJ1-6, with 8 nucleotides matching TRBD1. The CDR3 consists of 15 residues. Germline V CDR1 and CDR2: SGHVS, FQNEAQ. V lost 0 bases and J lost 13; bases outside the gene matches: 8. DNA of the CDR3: TGTGCCAGCAGCTTAGCGGGAAGGACAGGGTCCCCCCTCCACTTT. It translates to CASSLAGRTGSPLHF.